Below are 30 T cell receptor beta chains sequenced from a single sample in a study of blood T cell repertoires in COVID-19. TCRdb keeps only in-frame clones here, not all; method: immunoSEQ multiplex PCR. The sample lists around 240,000 clones; 75% to 90% were seen once. The sample taken for sequencing was peripheral blood. Receptors were obtained from a woman aged 30 to 39 who had recovered from COVID-19.

The chain is built from TRBV7-2 and TRBJ2-3, with a tentative D call TRBD2 (5 bases). V lost 2 bases and J 3 bases, leaving 18 bases between the germline ends. From germline, CDR1 is SGHTA and CDR2 FQGNSA. The CDR3 length is 17 residues. The CDR3 bases are TGTGCCAGCAGCTTACGGGAAGGGCCTATAAAAACAGATACGCAGTATTTT. Amino acids: CASSLREGPIKTDTQYF.

The chain combines TRBV2 with TRBJ2-1; TRBD2 aligns across 10 bases. This CDR3 contains 16 residues. The germline V gene encodes CDR1 SNHLY and CDR2 FYNNEI. The V and J ends lost 8 bases and 3 bases, in that order; junction bases with no gene match: 10. This CDR3 reads CASFSNLAGDYNEQFF. The CDR3 DNA follows: TGTGCCAGCTTCAGTAATCTAGCGGGGGACTACAATGAGCAGTTCTTC.

This chain uses TRBV2 with TRBJ2-7; D not certain. V was pared by 3 bases and J by 2 bases, with 11 bases between. This CDR3 region has 14 residues. Germline-derived CDR1 and CDR2 are SNHLY and FYNNEI. CDR3 nucleotides: TGTGCCAGCAGTGATCCCCCCCAGGCCTACGAGCAGTACTTC. It is translated as CASSDPPQAYEQYF.

The chain is built from TRBV7-6 and TRBJ2-7; the match to TRBD2 covers 8 bases. Germline V gives CDR1 SGHVS, CDR2 FNYEAQ. Trimming cost V 4 bases and J 0 bases; bases outside gene matches: 11. The CDR3 covers 17 residues. The CDR3 DNA reads as TGTGCCAGCAGCTCCCCGAAGCGGGGGCCCCCCTCCTACGAGCAGTACTTC. It specifies CASSSPKRGPPSYEQYF.

The J gene is TRBJ2-7, the V gene TRBV7-7; 8 bases agree with TRBD1. The CDR3 is 15 residues long. CDR1 and CDR2 (germline): SSHAT, FNYEAQ (reference sequence). The V segment lost 2 bases and the J segment 3 bases; nucleotides outside the gene matches: 6. The CDR3 is CASSLRAGGFYEQYF. CDR3 coding DNA: TGTGCCAGCAGCTTAAGGGCAGGGGGCTTCTACGAGCAGTACTTC.

This rearrangement joins TRBV7-9 to TRBJ2-1, with D perhaps TRBD2 (5 bases). Germline lookup yields CDR1 SEHNR and CDR2 FQNEAQ (reference sequence). Trimming cost V 1 base and J 8 bases, with 6 bases left between them. This CDR3 contains 12 residues. The CDR3 DNA reads TGTGCCAGCAGCTTAGGAGCGGATGAGCAGTTCTTC. Translating gives CASSLGADEQFF.

This clone was detected only a few times. The chain recombines TRBV2 with TRBJ2-7; 7 positions agree with TRBD1. The V gene's germline CDR1 is SNHLY and CDR2 FYNNEI. The length of the CDR3 is 14 residues. Losses at the gene ends were 8 bases for V and 2 bases for J; bases not matched to a gene: 9. In DNA form, the CDR3 reads TGTGCCAGCGGGGGAAGGGGGCTTACCTACGAGCAGTACTTC. As protein: CASGGRGLTYEQYF.

The CDR3: CASSPDSSYGYTF. CDR3 nucleotide sequence: TGTGCCAGCAGCCCCGACAGTTCCTATGGCTACACCTTC. The V and J genes are TRBV6-2 or TRBV6-3 and TRBJ1-2; tentatively, D is TRBD1 (5 bases). Germline CDR1 reads MNHEY; CDR2 reads SVGEGT. Trimming shortened V by 6 bases and J by 4 bases, and 12 bases separated the two germline ends. The CDR3 totals 13 residues.

The V gene is TRBV9, the J gene TRBJ2-1, with a weak D call TRBD1 (6 bases). V was clipped by 0 bases and J by 0 bases, with 10 bases between them. The CDR3 has 16 residues. Germline V lookup: CDR1 SGDLS, CDR2 YYNGEE. CDR3 bases: TGTGCCAGCAGCGTAGGGGGGCTAAACTCCTACAATGAGCAGTTCTTC. It yields the protein CASSVGGLNSYNEQFF.

The V call is TRBV12-3 or TRBV12-4, the J call TRBJ2-7; D is ambiguous. The CDR3 is 12 residues long. V lost 3 bases and J lost 3, with 6 bases in between. The DNA of the CDR3 is TGTGCCAGCAGTTTGGGCCACTACGAGCAGTACTTC. Its protein is CASSLGHYEQYF.

For this clone: Other DNA sequences in this specimen translate into the identical CDR3. The chain employs TRBV3-1 (or the pseudogene TRBV3-2) and TRBJ2-5; weak D call: TRBD1 (5 bases). Germline V gives CDR1 LGHDT, CDR2 YNNKEL (reference sequence). CDR3 size: 12 residues. The germline V and J ends were trimmed by 3 bases and 3 bases, with 5 bases remaining between them. The CDR3 DNA reads TGTGCCAGCAGCCAGGACAAAGAGACCCAGTACTTC. The encoded protein is CASSQDKETQYF.

The chain uses TRBV24-1 and TRBJ1-2, with D possibly being TRBD1 (6 bases). Trimming cost V 4 bases and J 6 bases, with 8 bases left between them. Germline V gene sequence: CDR1 KGHDR, CDR2 SFDVKD. CDR3 size: 12 residues. The CDR3 spells CATSDHRDGYTF. In DNA form, the CDR3 reads TGTGCCACCAGTGACCACAGGGATGGCTACACCTTC.

This rearrangement joins TRBV4-1 to TRBJ1-4; TRBD1 matches 9 bases. The CDR3 contains 15 residues. V was pared by 4 bases and J by 6 bases, with 6 bases of the junction left unmatched. Germline CDR1 and CDR2: MGHRA and YSYEKL. CDR3 loop: CASSRLTGGDEKLFF. CDR3 in DNA: TGCGCCAGCAGCCGCCTGACAGGGGGTGATGAAAAACTGTTTTTT.

The rearrangement links TRBV9 to TRBJ2-3, with TRBD2 matching 16 bases. Germline lookup yields CDR1 SGDLS and CDR2 YYNGEE. The CDR3 covers 19 residues. V lost 4 bases, J lost 5 bases, and 13 bases stayed unmatched. CDR3 protein: CASSPQGTSGGDLVDTQYF. CDR3 DNA sequence: TGTGCCAGCAGCCCTCAAGGGACTAGCGGGGGGGACCTGGTAGATACGCAGTATTTT.

The chain employs TRBV12-3 or TRBV12-4 and TRBJ1-1; TRBD1 matches 9 bases. This CDR3 is 13 amino acids long. V lost 3 bases, J lost 8 bases, and 4 bases stayed unmatched. The CDR3 coding sequence is TGTGCCAGCAGTTTCGGGGACAGGGTGGAAGCTTTCTTT. This translates into CASSFGDRVEAFF.

CDR3 loop: CASSLGGTGNSPLHF. The CDR3 region has the DNA TGTGCCAGCAGCTTGGGGGGTACAGGGAATTCACCCCTCCACTTT. The J gene is TRBJ1-6, the V gene TRBV5-5; D perhaps matches TRBD1 (6 bases). The ends were cut back, 0 bases at V and 7 bases at J, with 11 bases in the middle. In germline, CDR1 is SGHKS, CDR2 YYEKEE (reference sequence). CDR3 size: 15 residues.

The chain couples TRBV5-1 to TRBJ2-3, with D perhaps TRBD2 (5 bases). With 1 base removed from V and 1 base from J, the gap between germline ends came to 10 bases. The CDR3 sequence is 15 residues long. Germline V gene data show CDR1 as SGHRS and CDR2 as YFSETQ. The CDR3 loop reads CASSLRGTRTDTQYF. CDR3 DNA sequence: TGCGCCAGCAGCTTGCGGGGAACGCGCACAGATACGCAGTATTTT.

The V and J genes are TRBV13 and TRBJ1-1, with D uncertain. Germline-derived CDR1 and CDR2 are PRHDT and FYEKMQ (reference sequence). V lost 1 base and J lost 10, with 7 bases in between. This CDR3 is 11 amino acids long. CDR3 nucleotides: TGTGCCAGCAGCTTAGATCCGCGAGCTTTCTTT. Translation gives CASSLDPRAFF.

Notes on this clone: Other DNA sequences in this sample translate to the same CDR3. The rearrangement links TRBV7-9 to TRBJ2-7; TRBD1 matches 9 bases. Losses at the gene ends were 4 bases for V and 3 bases for J; bases not matched to a gene: 4. Germline CDR1 reads SEHNR; CDR2 reads FQNEAQ (reference sequence). CDR3 size: 14 residues. CDR3 nucleotide sequence: TGTGCCAGCAGCTCTCCGGGACAGGGCTACGAGCAGTACTTC. Encoded protein: CASSSPGQGYEQYF.

CDR3 sequence (DNA): TGTGCCTGGAGTTATCAGGTGAACACTGAAGCTTTCTTT. It yields the protein CAWSYQVNTEAFF. The chain links TRBV30 to TRBJ1-1, with D unclear. V was pared by 2 bases and J by 0 bases, with 7 bases between. Germline-derived CDR1 and CDR2 are GTSNPN and SVGIG (reference sequence). The CDR3 length is 13 residues.

The chain is built from TRBV9 and TRBJ1-6; no firm D call. This CDR3 has 16 amino acids. Germline V gene data show CDR1 as SGDLS and CDR2 as YYNGEE. V lost 3 bases to trimming and J lost 4 bases, with 14 bases between them. CDR3 protein: CASSETGDSYNSPLHF. The CDR3 coding sequence is TGTGCCAGCAGCGAAACCGGCGACTCTTATAATTCACCCCTCCACTTT.

The table lists this clone with a few counts. The V call is TRBV25-1, the J call TRBJ1-2; perhaps TRBD1 as D (6 bases). From germline, CDR1 is MGHDK and CDR2 SYGVNS. Trimming pared 6 bases from V and 6 bases from J, leaving 11 bases between. The CDR3 is 12 residues long. The CDR3 DNA reads TGTGCCAGCAGGGACAGCCCTAATGGCTACACCTTC. Translation gives CASRDSPNGYTF.

This clone was seen more than once but under ten times. This chain links TRBV4-1 with TRBJ1-1; 10 nucleotides align to TRBD1. Per germline, CDR1 MGHRA and CDR2 YSYEKL. This CDR3 has 15 amino acids. The trim removed 2 bases at V and 7 bases at J, leaving 7 bases unmatched. CDR3 residues: CASSQPRDRGYEAFF. DNA of the CDR3: TGCGCCAGCAGCCAACCCAGGGACAGGGGATATGAAGCTTTCTTT.

V and J are TRBV10-3 and TRBJ1-1, with D perhaps matching TRBD1 (5 bases). Germline CDR1 reads ENHRY; CDR2 reads SYGVKD. This CDR3 has 12 amino acids. V shed 5 bases and J shed 7 bases, with 11 bases lying between them. This CDR3 reads CAISLGGNEAFF. The CDR3 DNA reads TGTGCCATCAGTTTGGGGGGGAATGAAGCTTTCTTT.

This clone was counted between two and nine times. The chain carries TRBV6-5 and TRBJ1-6; D is perhaps TRBD1 (5 bases). V dropped 0 bases and J dropped 6 bases, with 9 bases sitting between them. Germline CDR1 is MNHEY and CDR2 is SVGAGI. CDR3 length equals 15 residues. The CDR3 DNA sequence: TGTGCCAGCAGTTACTCAGGGGAACTTAATTCACCCCTCCACTTT. Protein product: CASSYSGELNSPLHF.

The genes are TRBV4-1 and TRBJ2-7, with 8 bases fitting TRBD1. The V and J ends lost 0 bases and 3 bases, in that order; junction bases with no gene match: 7. Germline CDR1 MGHRA, CDR2 YSYEKL. The CDR3 covers 16 residues. The CDR3 DNA reads as TGCGCCAGCAGCCAAGATCCCGGACAGGGATACTACGAGCAGTACTTC. This gives the protein CASSQDPGQGYYEQYF.

The chain combines TRBV10-3 with TRBJ2-7; 7 bases match TRBD1. CDR3 size: 13 residues. V was pared by 7 bases and J by 2 bases, with 5 bases of the junction left unmatched. Germline CDR1 ENHRY, CDR2 SYGVKD. The CDR3 DNA reads TGTGCCATCAAGCCGGGACAGACCTACGAGCAGTACTTC. Translated, it gives CAIKPGQTYEQYF.

This chain uses TRBV5-4 with TRBJ2-3, with TRBD2 identical over 8 bases. Germline V lookup: CDR1 SGHNT, CDR2 YYREEE (reference sequence). The CDR3 sequence is 14 residues long. V shed 8 bases and J 4 bases; nucleotides not matched to a gene: 9. The CDR3 DNA reads TGTGCCAGTTCTAACGGGGGGGCCTCAGATACGCAGTATTTT. Amino acid sequence: CASSNGGASDTQYF.

The chain employs TRBV2 and TRBJ2-5; D unresolved. Trimming left V 6 bases short and J 3 bases short, with 5 bases between. This CDR3 region has 11 residues. Germline V gene data show CDR1 as SNHLY and CDR2 as FYNNEI. The CDR3 DNA reads TGTGCCAGCAGCCCTGAAGAGACCCAGTACTTC. Translating it yields CASSPEETQYF.

The J gene is TRBJ2-5, the V gene TRBV9, with 7 bases lining up with TRBD1. V was pared by 4 bases and J by 7 bases, with 7 bases of the junction left unmatched. This CDR3 is 13 amino acids long. The germline V gene has CDR1 SGDLS and CDR2 YYNGEE. CDR3 amino acids: CASSSTGVGTQYF. The CDR3 DNA sequence: TGTGCCAGCAGCTCTACAGGGGTGGGGACCCAGTACTTC.